These T cell receptor beta chains were read from a single sample in a study of blood T cell repertoires in COVID-19. Generated by immunoSEQ multiplex PCR, the TCRdb table keeps only in-frame clones and is missing some. In the table there are under 250,000 clones, 92% of which are singletons. The sample consisted of peripheral blood. All receptors derive from a man in his sixties with COVID-19, enrolled during active disease. The CDR3 runs from the conserved cysteine through the conserved F or W. A D gene is named only where the DNA matches it firmly.

J gene: TRBJ1-5; D gene: TRBD1; V gene: TRBV2; CDR3 protein: CASRGQGFQPQHF; CDR3 DNA: TGTGCCAGCAGAGGACAGGGATTTCAGCCCCAGCATTTT
J gene: TRBJ1-5; D gene: TRBD1; V gene: TRBV2; CDR3 protein: CASSGTGTANSNQPQHF; CDR3 DNA: TGTGCCAGCAGTGGTACCGGGACAGCAAATAGCAATCAGCCCCAGCATTTT
J gene: TRBJ2-1; D gene: TRBD2; V gene: TRBV7-3; CDR3 protein: CASSPGLAGTYEQFF; CDR3 DNA: TGTGCCAGCAGCCCGGGACTAGCGGGAACCTATGAGCAGTTCTTC
J gene: TRBJ1-5; D gene: .; V gene: TRBV7-8; CDR3 protein: CASSLVDSNQPQHF; CDR3 DNA: TGTGCCAGCAGCTTAGTGGACTCCAATCAGCCCCAGCATTTT
J gene: TRBJ1-1; D gene: .; V gene: TRBV6-5; CDR3 protein: CASSPGRPEAFF; CDR3 DNA: TGTGCCAGCAGTCCGGGGAGGCCTGAAGCTTTCTTT
J gene: TRBJ2-3; D gene: TRBD1; V gene: TRBV12-5; CDR3 protein: CASGQGARDTQYF; CDR3 DNA: TGTGCTAGTGGCCAGGGGGCGAGAGATACGCAGTATTTT
J gene: TRBJ1-4; D gene: TRBD1; V gene: TRBV30; CDR3 protein: CAWTKAGTGAEKLFF; CDR3 DNA: TGTGCGTGGACGAAAGCCGGGACAGGGGCTGAAAAACTGTTTTTT
J gene: TRBJ2-1; D gene: TRBD2; V gene: TRBV6-4; CDR3 protein: CASSPLASGDRNEQFF; CDR3 DNA: TGTGCCAGCAGTCCCTTAGCTAGCGGGGACCGCAATGAGCAGTTCTTC
J gene: TRBJ2-2; D gene: .; V gene: TRBV7-8; CDR3 protein: CASSLVGTGNTGELFF; CDR3 DNA: TGTGCCAGCAGCTTAGTGGGGACTGGAAACACCGGGGAGCTGTTTTTT
J gene: TRBJ1-2; D gene: TRBD1; V gene: TRBV2; CDR3 protein: CASSEQGALNGYTF; CDR3 DNA: TGTGCCAGCAGTGAACAGGGGGCGCTGAATGGCTACACCTTC